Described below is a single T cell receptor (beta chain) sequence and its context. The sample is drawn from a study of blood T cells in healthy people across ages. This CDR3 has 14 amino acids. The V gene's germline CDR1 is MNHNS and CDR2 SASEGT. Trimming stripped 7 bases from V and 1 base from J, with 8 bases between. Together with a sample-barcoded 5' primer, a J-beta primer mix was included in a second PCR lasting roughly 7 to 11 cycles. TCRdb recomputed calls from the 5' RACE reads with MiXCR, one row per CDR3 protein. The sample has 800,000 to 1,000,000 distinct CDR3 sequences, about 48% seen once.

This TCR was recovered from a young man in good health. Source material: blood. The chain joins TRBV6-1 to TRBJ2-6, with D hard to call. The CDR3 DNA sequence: TGTGCCAGCAAGACGGTTTCTGGGGCCAACGTCCTGACTTTC. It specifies CASKTVSGANVLTF.